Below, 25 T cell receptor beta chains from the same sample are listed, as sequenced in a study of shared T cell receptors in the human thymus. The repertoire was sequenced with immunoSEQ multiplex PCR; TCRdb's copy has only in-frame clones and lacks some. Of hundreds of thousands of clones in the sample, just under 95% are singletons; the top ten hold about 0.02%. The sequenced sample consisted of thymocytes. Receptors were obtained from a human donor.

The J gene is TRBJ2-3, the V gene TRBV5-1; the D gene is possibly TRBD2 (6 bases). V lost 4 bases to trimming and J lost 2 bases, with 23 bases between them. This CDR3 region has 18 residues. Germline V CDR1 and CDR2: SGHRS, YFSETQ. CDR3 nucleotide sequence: TGCGCCAGCAGCCCCTCGTCTCTCGGGAGTAGGTACACAGATACGCAGTATTTT. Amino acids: CASSPSSLGSRYTDTQYF.

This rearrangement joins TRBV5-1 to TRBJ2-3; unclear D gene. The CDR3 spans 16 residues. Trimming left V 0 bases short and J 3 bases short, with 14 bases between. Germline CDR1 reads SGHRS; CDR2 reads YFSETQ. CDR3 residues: CASSLERSVVTDTQYF. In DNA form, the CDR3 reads TGCGCCAGCAGCTTGGAACGGTCCGTGGTAACAGATACGCAGTATTTT.

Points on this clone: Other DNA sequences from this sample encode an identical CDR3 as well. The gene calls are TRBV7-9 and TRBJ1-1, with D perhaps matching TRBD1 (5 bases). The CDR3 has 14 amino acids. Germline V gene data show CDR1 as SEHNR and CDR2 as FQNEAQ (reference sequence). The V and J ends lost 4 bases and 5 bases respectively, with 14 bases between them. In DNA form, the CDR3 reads TGTGCCAGCAGCTCCCAGGGCGCCGGGACTGAAGCTTTCTTT. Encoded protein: CASSSQGAGTEAFF.

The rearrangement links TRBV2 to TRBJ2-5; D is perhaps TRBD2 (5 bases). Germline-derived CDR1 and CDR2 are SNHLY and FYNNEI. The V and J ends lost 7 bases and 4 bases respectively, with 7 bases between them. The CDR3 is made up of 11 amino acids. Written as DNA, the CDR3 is TGTGCCAGCACGGCGGGAGAGACCCAGTACTTC. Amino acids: CASTAGETQYF.

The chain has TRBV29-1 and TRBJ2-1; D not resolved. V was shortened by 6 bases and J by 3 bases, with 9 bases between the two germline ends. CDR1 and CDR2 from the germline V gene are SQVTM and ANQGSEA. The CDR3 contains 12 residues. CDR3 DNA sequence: TGCAGCGTGCTTCAGAGCTACAATGAGCAGTTCTTC. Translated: CSVLQSYNEQFF.

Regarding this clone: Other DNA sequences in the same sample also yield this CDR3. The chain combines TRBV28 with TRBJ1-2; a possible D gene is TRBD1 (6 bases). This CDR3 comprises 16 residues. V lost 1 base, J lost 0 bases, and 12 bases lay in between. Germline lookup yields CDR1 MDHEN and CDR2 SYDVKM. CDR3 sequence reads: CASSLSGRGPNYGYTF. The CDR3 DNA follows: TGTGCCAGCAGTTTATCCGGCCGGGGGCCTAACTATGGCTACACCTTC.

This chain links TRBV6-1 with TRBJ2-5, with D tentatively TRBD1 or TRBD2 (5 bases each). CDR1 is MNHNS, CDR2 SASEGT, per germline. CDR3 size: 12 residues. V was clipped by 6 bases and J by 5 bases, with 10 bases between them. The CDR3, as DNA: TGTGCCAGCAGCCGATGGGGGGAGACCCAGTACTTC. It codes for CASSRWGETQYF.

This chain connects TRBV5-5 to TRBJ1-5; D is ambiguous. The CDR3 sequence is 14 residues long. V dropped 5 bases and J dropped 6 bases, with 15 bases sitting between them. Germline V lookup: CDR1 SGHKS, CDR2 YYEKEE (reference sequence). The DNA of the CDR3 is TGTGCCAGCAGTTTTGGCCCTGACCCTCAGCCCCAGCATTTT. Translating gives CASSFGPDPQPQHF.

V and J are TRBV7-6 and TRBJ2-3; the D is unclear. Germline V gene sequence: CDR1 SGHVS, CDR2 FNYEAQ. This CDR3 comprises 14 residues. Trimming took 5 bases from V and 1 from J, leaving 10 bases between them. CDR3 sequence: CASSRYGGTDTQYF. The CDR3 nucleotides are TGTGCCAGCAGCCGTTACGGAGGCACAGATACGCAGTATTTT.

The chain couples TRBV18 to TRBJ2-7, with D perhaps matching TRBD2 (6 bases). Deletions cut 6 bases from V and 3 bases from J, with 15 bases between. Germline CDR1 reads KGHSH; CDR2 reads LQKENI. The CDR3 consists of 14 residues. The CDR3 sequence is CASSPSTGSYEQYF. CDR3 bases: TGTGCCAGCTCTCCTTCTACCGGGAGCTACGAGCAGTACTTC.

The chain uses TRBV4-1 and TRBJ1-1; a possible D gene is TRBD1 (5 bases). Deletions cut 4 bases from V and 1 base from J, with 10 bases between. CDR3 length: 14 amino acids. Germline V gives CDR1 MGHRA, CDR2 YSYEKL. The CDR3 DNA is TGCGCCAGCAGCCTTGGGACGTCGAACACTGAAGCTTTCTTT. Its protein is CASSLGTSNTEAFF.

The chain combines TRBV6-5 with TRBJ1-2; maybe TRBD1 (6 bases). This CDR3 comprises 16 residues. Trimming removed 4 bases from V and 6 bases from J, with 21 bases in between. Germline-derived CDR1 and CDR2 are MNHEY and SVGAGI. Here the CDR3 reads CASSSGRLSGTHGYTF. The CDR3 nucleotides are TGTGCCAGCAGTTCCGGGAGGTTATCCGGGACACATGGCTACACCTTC.

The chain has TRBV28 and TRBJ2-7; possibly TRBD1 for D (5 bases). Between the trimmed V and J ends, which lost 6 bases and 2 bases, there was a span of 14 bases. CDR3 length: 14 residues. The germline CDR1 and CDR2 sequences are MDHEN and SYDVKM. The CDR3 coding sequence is TGTGCCAGCAGCTTTGTGGGGCCCCCCTACGAGCAGTACTTC. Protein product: CASSFVGPPYEQYF. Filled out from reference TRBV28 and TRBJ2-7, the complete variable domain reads DVKVTQSSRYLVKRTGEKVFLECVQDMDHENMFWYRQDPGLGLRLIYFSYDVKMKEKGDIPEGYSVSREKKERFSLILESASTNQTSMYLCASSFVGPPYEQYFGPGTRLTVT.

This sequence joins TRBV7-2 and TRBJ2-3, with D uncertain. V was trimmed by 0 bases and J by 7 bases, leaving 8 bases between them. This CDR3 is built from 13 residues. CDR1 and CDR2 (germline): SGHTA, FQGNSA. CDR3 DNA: TGTGCCAGCAGCTTAGCGCTTGGGAATACGCAGTATTTT. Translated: CASSLALGNTQYF.

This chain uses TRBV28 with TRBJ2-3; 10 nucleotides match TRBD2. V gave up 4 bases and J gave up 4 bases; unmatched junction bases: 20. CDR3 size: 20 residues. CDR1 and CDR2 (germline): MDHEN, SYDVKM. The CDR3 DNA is TGTGCCAGCAGTTATTTGGCGAGCGGGAGGGCCTGCAGAAAAGCAGATACGCAGTATTTT. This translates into CASSYLASGRACRKADTQYF.

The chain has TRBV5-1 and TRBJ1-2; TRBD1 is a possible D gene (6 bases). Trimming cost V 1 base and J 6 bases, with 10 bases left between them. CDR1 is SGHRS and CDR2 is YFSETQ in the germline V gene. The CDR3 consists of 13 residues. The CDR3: CASSLRGRDGYTF. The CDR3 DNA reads TGCGCCAGCAGCTTGCGGGGGCGGGATGGCTACACCTTC. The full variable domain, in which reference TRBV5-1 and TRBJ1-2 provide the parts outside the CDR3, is KAGVTQTPRYLIKTRGQQVTLSCSPISGHRSVSWYQQTPGQGLQFLFEYFSETQRNKGNFPGRFSGRQFSNSRSEMNVSTLELGDSALYLCASSLRGRDGYTFGSGTRLTVV.

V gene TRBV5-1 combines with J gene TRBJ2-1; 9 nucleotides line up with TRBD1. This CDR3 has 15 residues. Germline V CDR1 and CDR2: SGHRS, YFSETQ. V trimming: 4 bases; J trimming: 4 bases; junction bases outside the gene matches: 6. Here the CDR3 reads CASSVYRGLYNEQFF. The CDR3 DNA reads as TGCGCCAGCAGCGTCTACAGGGGGCTGTACAATGAGCAGTTCTTC.

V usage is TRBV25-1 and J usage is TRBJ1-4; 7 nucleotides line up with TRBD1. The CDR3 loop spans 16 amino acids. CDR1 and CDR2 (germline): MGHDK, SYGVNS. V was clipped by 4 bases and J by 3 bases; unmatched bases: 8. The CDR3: CASSGREQGSNEKLFF. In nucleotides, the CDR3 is TGTGCCAGCAGTGGACGAGAACAGGGGTCTAATGAAAAACTGTTTTTT.

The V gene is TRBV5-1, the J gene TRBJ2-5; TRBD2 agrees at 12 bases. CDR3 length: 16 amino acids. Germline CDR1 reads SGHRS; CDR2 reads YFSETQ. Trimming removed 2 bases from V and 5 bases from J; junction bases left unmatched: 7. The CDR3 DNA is TGCGCCAGCAGCTTCCTAGCGGGAGGGCCCCTGGAGACCCAGTACTTC. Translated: CASSFLAGGPLETQYF.

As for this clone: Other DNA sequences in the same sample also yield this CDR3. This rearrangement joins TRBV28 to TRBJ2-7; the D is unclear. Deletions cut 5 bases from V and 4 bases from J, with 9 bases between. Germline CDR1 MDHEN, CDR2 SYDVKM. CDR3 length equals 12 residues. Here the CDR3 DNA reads TGTGCCAGCAGTCCCGGAAGTTACGAGCAGTACTTC. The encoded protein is CASSPGSYEQYF.

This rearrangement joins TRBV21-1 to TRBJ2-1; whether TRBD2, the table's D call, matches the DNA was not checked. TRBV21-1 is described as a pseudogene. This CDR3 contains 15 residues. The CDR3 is CASSNSAGGKNEQFF. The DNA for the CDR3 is TGTGCCAGCAGCAACTCAGCGGGAGGAAAAAATGAGCAGTTCTTC.

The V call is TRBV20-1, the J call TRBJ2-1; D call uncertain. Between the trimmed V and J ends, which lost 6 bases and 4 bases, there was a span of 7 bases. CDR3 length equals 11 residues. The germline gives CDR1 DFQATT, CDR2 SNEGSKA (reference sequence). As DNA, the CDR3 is TGCAGTGCATCAGATTACAATGAGCAGTTCTTC. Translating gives CSASDYNEQFF.

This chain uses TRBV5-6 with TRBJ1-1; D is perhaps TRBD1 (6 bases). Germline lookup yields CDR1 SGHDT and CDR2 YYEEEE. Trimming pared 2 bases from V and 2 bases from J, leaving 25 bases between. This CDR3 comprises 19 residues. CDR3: CASSFPSRHGFRGNTEAFF. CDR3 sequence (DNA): TGTGCCAGCAGCTTCCCTTCTAGACACGGGTTCAGGGGAAACACTGAAGCTTTCTTT.

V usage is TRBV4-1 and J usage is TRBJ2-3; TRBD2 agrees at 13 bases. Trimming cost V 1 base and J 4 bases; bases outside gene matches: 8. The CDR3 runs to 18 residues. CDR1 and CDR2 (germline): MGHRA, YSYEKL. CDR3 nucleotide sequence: TGCGCCAGCAGCCAAGGCCCACTAGCGGGAGGGCTAGCAGATACGCAGTATTTT. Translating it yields CASSQGPLAGGLADTQYF.

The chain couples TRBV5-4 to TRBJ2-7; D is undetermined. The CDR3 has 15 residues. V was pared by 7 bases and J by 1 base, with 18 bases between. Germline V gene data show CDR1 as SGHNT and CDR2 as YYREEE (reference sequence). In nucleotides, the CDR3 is TGTGCCAGCGTCAACCGGAATTCGACTTCCTACGAGCAGTACTTC. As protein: CASVNRNSTSYEQYF. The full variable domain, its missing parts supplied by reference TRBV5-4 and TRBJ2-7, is ETGVTQSPTHLIKTRGQQVTLRCSSQSGHNTVSWYQQALGQGPQFIFQYYREEENGRGNFPPRFSGLQFPNYSSELNVNALELDDSALYLCASVNRNSTSYEQYFGPGTRLTVT.